Listed below are T cell receptor beta chains from one sample, sequenced in a study of regulatory T cells in long-lasting Graves disease. TCRdb fed the multiplex PCR reads into MiXCR, producing one record per CDR3 protein. The sample contains 680,000 or so distinct CDR3 sequences, about 15% of which appear only once. These sequences were also reported in another study, on T cells in Graves' hyperthyroidism and ophthalmopathy.

This specimen consisted of peripheral blood mononuclear cells (PBMCs), obtained at new diagnosis, from a patient treated with antithyroid drugs. Receptors originate from a woman in her 30s with Graves disease. CDR3s include the opening cysteine and the closing phenylalanine or tryptophan. D genes are given only for firm matches. Some rows mark clone size as missing; the rest say once, few, many or name a class of expanded clone.

TGTGCCAGCAGCTTAGATGGGACCCACCAAGAGACCCAGTACTTC	CASSLDGTHQETQYF	.	few	TRBV11-3	TRBJ2-5
TGTGCCAGCGGACGCGGGGCGATCTCTGGAAACACCATATATTTT	CASGRGAISGNTIYF	.	many	TRBV28	TRBJ1-3
TGTGCTAGTGGTTTGAAGCTGACCAGCTTCTATAGCAATCAGCCCCAGCATTTT	CASGLKLTSFYSNQPQHF	.	many	TRBV12-5	TRBJ1-5
TGTGCCAGCAGCCCCGGGGGGGGGGTGGGAACTGAAGCTTTCTTT	CASSPGGGVGTEAFF	.	.	TRBV6-2/TRBV6-3	TRBJ1-1
TGTGCCAGTAGTATAGAAAGCAGGACGAACACTGAAGCTTTCTTT	CASSIESRTNTEAFF	.	.	TRBV19	TRBJ1-1
TGTGCCAGCTCACCGTCGGTTGGCGAGCAGTACTTC	CASSPSVGEQYF	.	.	TRBV18	TRBJ2-7
TGTGCCAGCAGCTACGGACAGGACGGGAGCAATCAGCCCCAGCATTTT	CASSYGQDGSNQPQHF	TRBD1	few	TRBV6-1	TRBJ1-5
TGTGCCAGCAGTCGGACAGAAAACACTGAAGCTTTCTTT	CASSRTENTEAFF	.	many	TRBV7-8	TRBJ1-1
TGTGCCTGGATGATAGGTGGGACCCAGTACTTC	CAWMIGGTQYF	.	.	TRBV30	TRBJ2-5
TGTGCCAGCAGCTCGACTATTTTGACCCAGTACTTC	CASSSTILTQYF	.	few	TRBV7-9	TRBJ2-5
TGTGCCCGAGGCCATCCTGGGGGGGAGATGTACGACGATGAGCAGTTCTTC	CARGHPGGEMYDDEQFF	TRBD2	many	TRBV12-3/TRBV12-4	TRBJ2-1
TGTGCCTGGAGTTCCGTCTTGGCGGGTGGCTACACCTTC	CAWSSVLAGGYTF	.	few	TRBV30	TRBJ1-2
TGTGCCAGCAGCTTAACAGCCGCAGGGTGGAACACTGAAGCTTTCTTT	CASSLTAAGWNTEAFF	.	many	TRBV11-2	TRBJ1-1
TGTGCCAGCAGTTTGGGGACTAGCGGGAGTTCGGATACGCAGTATTTT	CASSLGTSGSSDTQYF	TRBD2	.	TRBV6-2/TRBV6-3	TRBJ2-3
TGTGCCAGCATTAGAGGAAAACACGGGTGGACCTATAATTCACCCCTCCACTTT	CASIRGKHGWTYNSPLHF	.	.	TRBV6-1	TRBJ1-6
TGCGCCAGCAGCCAAACCGATTATAGCAATCAGCCCCAGCATTTT	CASSQTDYSNQPQHF	.	.	TRBV4-1	TRBJ1-5
TGTGCCAGTAGATTGGATGAACAGAACTATGGCTACACCTTC	CASRLDEQNYGYTF	.	many	TRBV19	TRBJ1-2
TGTGCCAGCAGTCTACTAGCGAACGAGCAGTACTTC	CASSLLANEQYF	TRBD2	many	TRBV7-9	TRBJ2-7
TGTGCCAGCAGCACAACAGGGGGCAATCAGCCCCAGCATTTT	CASSTTGGNQPQHF	TRBD1	many	TRBV3-1	TRBJ1-5
TGCGCCAACAGCTTAGAGTACACCGGGGAGCTGTTTTTT	CANSLEYTGELFF	.	few	TRBV5-1	TRBJ2-2
TGTGCCAGCAGCCCGACCTATAATTCACCCCTCCACTTT	CASSPTYNSPLHF	.	.	TRBV7-3	TRBJ1-6
TGTGCCAGCAGCTTGCTAGGACTAGCTGGGGGGACAGATACGCAGTATTTT	CASSLLGLAGGTDTQYF	TRBD2	many	TRBV7-3	TRBJ2-3
TGTGCCAGCAGCCAAAGGACAGATTACACAGATACGCAGTATTTT	CASSQRTDYTDTQYF	.	many	TRBV7-8	TRBJ2-3
TGCAGCGTTGAAGAAACCGGACAGGGTGCCTACGAGCAGTACTTC	CSVEETGQGAYEQYF	TRBD1	many	TRBV29-1	TRBJ2-7